One sample yielded the 30 T cell receptor beta chains listed below, sequenced in a study of T cell clonality in common variable immunodeficiency. TCRdb's table, derived via immunoSEQ multiplex PCR, lists solely in-frame clones and lacks some. The counts give about 42,000 clones, none of them seen only once; 1.2% to 1.5% is held by the top ten. Sequenced sample: peripheral blood mononuclear cells. These receptors were taken from a person aged 18-69 years in good health.

This clone was detected ten times or more. The missing CDR3 end, 3 residues past where the read stops, is filled in from the germline J gene. This sequence joins TRBV19 and TRBJ2-1, with TRBD2 identical over 9 bases. Germline CDR1 reads LNHDA; CDR2 reads SQIVND (reference sequence). The J segment lost 1 base and the V segment lost 5 bases, leaving 3 bases of the junction unmatched. This CDR3 is 15 amino acids long. The CDR3 is CASSSSGISYNEQFF. The DNA read from the CDR3 is TGTGCCAGTAGTTCTAGCGGGATATCCTACAATGAG.

The sample holds many counts of this clone. Coverage ceases 3 residues before the CDR3 finishes, and the germline J gene fills in the end. The V gene is TRBV18, the J gene TRBJ2-3, with a tentative D call TRBD2 (5 bases). The CDR3 runs to 15 residues. V was cut by 5 bases and J by 5 bases, with 17 bases left in between. Looked up from germline, CDR1 is KGHSH and CDR2 is LQKENI. The CDR3 bases that were read are TGTGCCAGCTCAGAGAGCCGGGGAGTCGGAGATACG. Encoded protein: CASSESRGVGDT. The full CDR3 sequence reads CASSESRGVGDTQYF.

This clone was seen only a few times. The read is 3 residues too short to cover the CDR3 end, so that end is filled in from the germline J gene. The V and J genes are TRBV19 and TRBJ1-2; 9 bases are shared with TRBD1. The CDR3 covers 19 residues. CDR1 and CDR2 (germline): LNHDA, SQIVND (reference sequence). CDR3 bases read: TGTGCCAGTACCCAAAGCGGGGGACAGGGTAATAGAAAGGGGGACATC. This sequence encodes CASTQSGGQGNRKGDI. The whole CDR3 sequence reads CASTQSGGQGNRKGDIYTF.

This clone was observed many times. Incomplete CDR3 DNA: TGCAGTGCTAGAGATGCGGCGGGTGCAGCTAATTCACCC. This gives the protein CSARDAAGAANSP. The full CDR3 protein is CSARDAAGAANSPLHF. The chain joins TRBV20-1 to TRBJ1-6, with D unclear. The CDR3 is cut off 3 residues early in the read; its end comes from the germline J gene. Germline V gene sequence: CDR1 DFQATT, CDR2 SNEGSKA (reference sequence). V was pared by 0 bases and J by 6 bases, with 15 bases between. The CDR3 extends over 16 amino acids.

This clone has more than one count but fewer than ten. The junction departs from germline at one end; a sequencing error may be responsible. The read terminates 3 residues before the CDR3 end, so the remaining end is supplied by the germline J gene. V is TRBV7-7 and J is TRBJ2-1; 9 positions agree with TRBD1. Germline values: CDR1 SSHAT, CDR2 FNYEAQ (reference sequence). The CDR3 totals 15 residues. The part of the CDR3 DNA that was read is TGTGCTAGCAGCCTAAGACAGGGGGGGTATAATGAG. This gives the protein CASSLRQGGYNE. The CDR3, in full, reads CASSLRQGGYNEQFF.

In this sample, this clone turned up a few times. The read halts 3 residues ahead of the CDR3 end, with the missing end drawn from the germline J gene. V is TRBV18 and J is TRBJ2-2; TRBD1 aligns across 9 bases. CDR1 and CDR2 from the germline V gene are KGHSH and LQKENI. This CDR3 region has 13 residues. The sequenced CDR3 bases are TGTGCCAGCTCGCTGACAGGGGGAGAAAAG. Protein sequence: CASSLTGGEK. The full-length CDR3 reads as CASSLTGGEKLFF.

This clone was observed many times. The CDR3 sequence: CASSRTSGTLETQYF. The sequenced CDR3 bases are TGTGCCAGCAGCCGGACTAGCGGGACGTTAGAGACG. The gene calls are TRBV5-4 and TRBJ2-3, with 12 bases that match TRBD2. The CDR3 end is not reached by the read, which stops 3 residues before it; the germline J gene fills it in. The CDR3 covers 15 residues. Per the germline V gene, CDR1 is SGHNT and CDR2 is YYREEE (reference sequence).

Ten or more counts support this clone. The CDR3 end is not reached by the read, which stops 3 residues before it; the germline J gene fills it in. The gene calls are TRBV19 and TRBJ1-6; maybe TRBD1 (6 bases). CDR3 length equals 14 residues. The germline V gene encodes CDR1 LNHDA and CDR2 SQIVND (reference sequence). Trimming stripped 7 bases from V and 8 bases from J, with 15 bases between. CDR3 sequence reads: CASTEGQRHSPLHF. CDR3 bases read: TGTGCCAGTACCGAAGGACAGAGGCATTCACCC.

This clone has at least ten counts. The read gets to within 3 residues of the CDR3 end, and the germline J gene fills in the rest. The chain uses TRBV5-1 and TRBJ1-1, with TRBD1 matching over 7 bases. The CDR3 covers 13 residues. The germline CDR1 and CDR2 sequences are SGHRS and YFSETQ. The sequenced part of the CDR3 DNA is TGCGCCAGCAGCACAGATTGGACAGGAGAA. This gives the protein CASSTDWTGE. The whole CDR3 sequence is CASSTDWTGEAFF.

This clone appeared a few times. The sequenced fragment ends 3 residues before the CDR3 boundary, so the rest is inferred from the germline J gene. The genes are TRBV5-8 and TRBJ1-1, with D tentatively TRBD1 (5 bases). The V end was cut by 8 bases, the J end by 0 bases, with 17 bases between. Germline lookup yields CDR1 SGHTS and CDR2 YDEGEE. The CDR3 runs to 15 residues. The covered CDR3 bases are TGTGCCAGGGATCACAACAGGATCATGAACACTGAA. It specifies CARDHNRIMNTE. The full CDR3 reads CARDHNRIMNTEAFF.

This clone was counted at least ten times. The read gets to within 3 residues of the CDR3 end, and the germline J gene fills in the rest. The V gene is TRBV28, the J gene TRBJ1-2; no reliable D call. From germline, CDR1 is MDHEN and CDR2 SYDVKM. This CDR3 comprises 12 residues. This CDR3 reads CASSLSPRVYTF. The sequenced part of the CDR3 DNA is TGTGCCAGCAGTTTATCCCCCCGCGTG.

Many counts were recorded for this clone. The read ends 3 residues shy of where the CDR3 ends; the end is completed using the germline J gene. This chain uses TRBV2 with TRBJ2-5, with TRBD1 matching over 9 bases. The CDR3 covers 12 residues. V shed 6 bases, J shed 4 bases, and the junction held 0 bases outside the gene matches. Germline values: CDR1 SNHLY, CDR2 FYNNEI. This CDR3 is CASRGQGETQYF. CDR3 bases read: TGTGCCAGCAGGGGACAGGGAGAGACC.

This clone was detected many times. The CDR3 end is not reached by the read, which stops 3 residues before it; the germline J gene fills it in. V and J are TRBV3-1 (or the pseudogene TRBV3-2) and TRBJ2-7, with TRBD2 identical over 10 bases. The germline gives CDR1 LGHDT, CDR2 YNNKEL (reference sequence). With V trimmed by 4 bases and J by 5 bases, 5 bases remained unmatched. The CDR3 loop spans 14 amino acids. The sequenced CDR3 bases are TGTGCCAGCAGCCTCCGGCTAGCGGGAGACGAG. It translates to CASSLRLAGDE. The whole CDR3 reads CASSLRLAGDEQYF.

This clone has a count of ten or more. From the germline J gene comes the end of the CDR3, since the read stops 3 residues before it. The V call is TRBV10-3, the J call TRBJ1-2, with D perhaps TRBD1 (5 bases). The CDR3 has 11 amino acids. Deletions cut 7 bases from V and 6 bases from J, with 9 bases between. Germline CDR1 reads ENHRY; CDR2 reads SYGVKD. Incomplete CDR3 DNA: TGTGCCATCAATGGGGGGAATGGC. It yields the protein CAINGGNG. The whole CDR3 sequence reads CAINGGNGYTF.

This clone occurred a few times. Read data end 3 residues before the CDR3 end; the end is taken from the germline J gene. V gene TRBV20-1 combines with J gene TRBJ2-1, with D perhaps TRBD1 or TRBD2 (5 bases each). Trimming pared 6 bases from V and 1 base from J, leaving 7 bases between. The CDR3 has 12 residues. From germline, CDR1 is DFQATT and CDR2 SNEGSKA (reference sequence). The sequenced CDR3 bases are TGCAGTGCAGGGGAGTCCTACAATGAG. Its protein is CSAGESYNE. The whole CDR3 reads CSAGESYNEQFF.

This clone was recorded at least ten times. The read comes to an end 3 residues before the CDR3 does, leaving the germline J gene to fill in the end. V is TRBV15 and J is TRBJ2-1; 9 nucleotides match TRBD2. CDR1 LNHNV and CDR2 YYDKDF come from the germline V gene (reference sequence). The CDR3 sequence is 17 residues long. Losses at the gene ends were 1 base for V and 2 bases for J; bases not matched to a gene: 6. The CDR3: CATSRVVKREAYNEQFF. The sequenced part of the CDR3 DNA is TGTGCCACCAGCAGAGTAGTGAAGCGGGAGGCCTACAATGAG.

Ten or more counts support this clone. The read terminates 3 residues before the CDR3 end, so the remaining end is supplied by the germline J gene. The V and J genes are TRBV20-1 and TRBJ1-1; 8 nucleotides line up with TRBD1. Germline assignment: CDR1 DFQATT and CDR2 SNEGSKA (reference sequence). The CDR3 has 13 amino acids. Trimming cost V 7 bases and J 2 bases; bases outside gene matches: 6. CDR3 bases read: TGCAGTGGAACAGGGGGGCTCAACACTGAA. It specifies CSGTGGLNTE. The full CDR3 protein reads CSGTGGLNTEAFF.

There are many counts of this clone. The read is 3 residues too short to cover the CDR3 end, so that end is filled in from the germline J gene. The V gene is TRBV20-1, the J gene TRBJ2-1; 11 bases align to TRBD2. Trimming at V came to 3 bases and at J to 2 bases, leaving 3 bases not matched to a gene. Germline assignment: CDR1 DFQATT and CDR2 SNEGSKA (reference sequence). This CDR3 contains 15 residues. The CDR3 DNA, read in part, is TGCAGTGCTAGTCTGGGACTAGCGGCCTACAATGAG. Protein product: CSASLGLAAYNE. The full-length CDR3 reads as CSASLGLAAYNEQFF.

This clone appeared many times. From the germline J gene comes the end of the CDR3, since the read stops 3 residues before it. The chain uses TRBV5-5 and TRBJ2-1; a weak D match, TRBD2 (6 bases). Germline V gene data show CDR1 as SGHKS and CDR2 as YYEKEE (reference sequence). The CDR3 covers 15 residues. Trimming took 6 bases from V and 4 from J, leaving 17 bases between them. CDR3 protein: CASTLGLATYNEQFF. The part of the CDR3 DNA that was read is TGTGCCAGCACCCTGGGGCTAGCGACTTACAATGAG. The whole variable domain, remainder taken from reference TRBV5-5 and TRBJ2-1, is DAGVTQSPTHLIKTRGQQVTLRCSPISGHKSVSWYQQVLGQGPQFIFQYYEKEERGRGNFPDRFSARQFPNYSSELNVNALLLGDSALYLCASTLGLATYNEQFFGPGTRLTVL.

The table lists this clone with many counts. The read terminates 3 residues ahead of where the CDR3 ends, so the germline J gene completes it. The rearrangement links TRBV24-1 to TRBJ1-2, with TRBD1 matching over 7 bases. Trimming at V came to 7 bases and at J to 6 bases, leaving 10 bases not matched to a gene. The CDR3 is made up of 14 amino acids. Per germline, CDR1 KGHDR and CDR2 SFDVKD. CDR3 DNA, as far as it was read: TGTGCCACCAGGGGAACAGGGGCGGTTGATGGC. Its protein is CATRGTGAVDG. The full CDR3 sequence reads CATRGTGAVDGYTF.

This clone came up a few times. The CDR3 end lies 3 residues beyond the end of the read and is filled in from the germline J gene. The genes are TRBV7-3 and TRBJ2-4; 7 bases agree with TRBD1. The germline V gene has CDR1 SGHTA and CDR2 FQGTGA. The CDR3 sequence is 13 residues long. CDR3 loop: CASSLTGGYGQYF. Incomplete CDR3 DNA: TGTGCCAGCAGCTTAACAGGGGGCTATGGT.

This clone occurred many times. The CDR3 extends 3 residues past the end of the read, so its final part is completed from the germline J gene. The V call is TRBV19, the J call TRBJ2-3; 9 nucleotides line up with TRBD1. V shed 3 bases, J shed 3 bases, and the junction held 7 bases outside the gene matches. The CDR3 is 16 residues long. Germline loops: CDR1 LNHDA, CDR2 SQIVND (reference sequence). Here the CDR3 reads CASSIGQGKRTDTQYF. The DNA read from the CDR3 is TGTGCCAGTAGTATTGGACAGGGGAAGAGGACAGATACG. The variable domain in full, with the rest retrieved from reference TRBV19 and TRBJ2-3, is DGGITQSPKYLFRKEGQNVTLSCEQNLNHDAMYWYRQDPGQGLRLIYYSQIVNDFQKGDIAEGYSVSREKKESFPLTVTSAQKNPTAFYLCASSIGQGKRTDTQYFGPGTRLTVL.

This clone was seen at least ten times. The read terminates 3 residues ahead of where the CDR3 ends, so the germline J gene completes it. The chain has TRBV7-2 and TRBJ2-5; 8 nucleotides align to TRBD1. The length of the CDR3 is 13 residues. The germline V gene has CDR1 SGHTA and CDR2 FQGNSA. The junction had 4 bases not matched to a gene; V was cut back by 5 bases and J by 5 bases. This chain's CDR3 is CASSGRGLETQYF. The covered CDR3 bases are TGTGCCAGCAGCGGCAGGGGGCTTGAGACC.

This clone was observed many times. The read ends 3 residues shy of where the CDR3 ends; the end is completed using the germline J gene. V is TRBV19 and J is TRBJ1-1; weak D call: TRBD1 (6 bases). Per the germline V gene, CDR1 is LNHDA and CDR2 is SQIVND (reference sequence). The CDR3 sequence is 12 residues long. The V end lost 6 bases, the J end lost 4 bases, and 9 bases lay between the germline ends. CDR3 sequence: CASRGGATEAFF. Partial CDR3 DNA: TGTGCCAGTAGAGGGGGGGCCACTGAA.

This clone was picked up many times. Coverage ceases 3 residues before the CDR3 finishes, and the germline J gene fills in the end. The chain carries TRBV18 and TRBJ1-5; D is ambiguous. Germline V gene data show CDR1 as KGHSH and CDR2 as LQKENI. Trimming removed 6 bases from V and 0 bases from J, with 12 bases in between. This CDR3 spans 15 amino acids. Incomplete CDR3 DNA: TGTGCCAGCTCGCCGGTCTTAGATAGCAATCAGCCC. Translating gives CASSPVLDSNQP. The whole CDR3 reads CASSPVLDSNQPQHF.

This clone was counted at least ten times. The CDR3 end lies 3 residues beyond the end of the read and is filled in from the germline J gene. The J gene is TRBJ2-7, the V gene TRBV20-1; tentative D call: TRBD1 (6 bases). This CDR3 has 14 amino acids. From germline, CDR1 is DFQATT and CDR2 SNEGSKA (reference sequence). The V and J ends lost 4 bases and 2 bases respectively, with 15 bases between them. The CDR3 protein is CSATRTAATYEQYF. The sequenced CDR3 bases are TGCAGTGCTACACGGACAGCTGCTACCTACGAG.

Comment on this clone: The sample has other DNA sequences that encode this CDR3 too. The CDR3 DNA, read in part, is TGTGCCAGCTCACACTTGGACACGGGCTCCTACAATGAG. Protein product: CASSHLDTGSYNE. The CDR3 reads in full as CASSHLDTGSYNEQFF. The chain uses TRBV18 and TRBJ2-1, with a weak D call TRBD1 (5 bases). Read data end 3 residues before the CDR3 end; the end is taken from the germline J gene. The CDR3 contains 16 residues. The V end lost 4 bases, the J end lost 0 bases, and 13 bases lay between the germline ends. Germline V gene data show CDR1 as KGHSH and CDR2 as LQKENI.

This clone was detected only a few times. The missing CDR3 end, 3 residues past where the read stops, is filled in from the germline J gene. This chain uses TRBV7-9 with TRBJ1-2, with unresolved D. Looked up from germline, CDR1 is SEHNR and CDR2 is FQNEAQ (reference sequence). The CDR3 spans 12 residues. This CDR3 reads CASSLGTIDYTF. CDR3 bases read: TGTGCCAGCAGCTTAGGGACTATCGAC.

This clone was detected a few times. The covered CDR3 bases are TGTGCCAGCAGCGCGGGACAGGTGGGGGCCAACGTC. It codes for CASSAGQVGANV. The full CDR3 protein is CASSAGQVGANVLTF. V and J are TRBV2 and TRBJ2-6; 8 bases line up with TRBD1. The observed sequence ends 3 residues before the CDR3 terminus, with the missing tail filled in from the germline J gene. The CDR3 covers 15 residues. Germline lookup yields CDR1 SNHLY and CDR2 FYNNEI. The junction had 5 bases not matched to a gene; V was cut back by 6 bases and J by 4 bases.

About this clone itself: From the germline J gene comes the end of the CDR3, since the read stops 3 residues before it. The chain is built from TRBV7-2 and TRBJ2-7; 10 nucleotides match TRBD2. The CDR3 length is 15 residues. J lost 6 bases, V lost 4 bases, and 9 bases had no gene match. CDR1 is SGHTA and CDR2 is FQGNSA in the germline V gene. The CDR3 loop reads CASSSKAGGWTEQYF. The covered CDR3 bases are TGTGCCAGCAGCTCAAAAGCGGGAGGGTGGACCGAG.